The 5 T cell receptor beta chains given below trace back to one sample, sequenced in a study of shared clonotypes between healthy human individuals. Profiling relied on immunoSEQ multiplex PCR, and the TCRdb table lists in-frame clones only, not all of them. Of about 2 million clones in the sample, over 85% were seen once. Source material: naive CD4+ T cells sorted from blood. Indicated subset: CD45RA+ positively selected. These receptors were collected from a man in his late teens or twenties in good health.

The V and J genes are TRBV5-1 and TRBJ2-3, with 7 positions matching TRBD1. V lost 5 bases to trimming and J lost 0 bases; unmatched junction nucleotides: 9. This CDR3 is 16 amino acids long. Germline assignment: CDR1 SGHRS and CDR2 YFSETQ. The DNA of the CDR3 is TGCGCCAGCAGATCAGGGACAGAAACTAGCACAGATACGCAGTATTTT. This gives the protein CASRSGTETSTDTQYF. Looking up the rest from reference TRBV5-1 and TRBJ2-3 gives the full variable domain: KAGVTQTPRYLIKTRGQQVTLSCSPISGHRSVSWYQQTPGQGLQFLFEYFSETQRNKGNFPGRFSGRQFSNSRSEMNVSTLELGDSALYLCASRSGTETSTDTQYFGPGTRLTVL.

CDR3 sequence (DNA): TGTGCCAGTAGTACCCCAGGGGGCCCCAGACTTGAAGCTTTCTTT. It encodes CASSTPGGPRLEAFF. This chain joins TRBV19 and TRBJ1-1; 8 nucleotides line up with TRBD1. Germline CDR1 reads LNHDA; CDR2 reads SQIVND (reference sequence). The ends lost 4 bases at V and 7 bases at J; junction bases unmatched: 11. The CDR3 runs 15 residues.

V is TRBV19 and J is TRBJ1-4; TRBD1 matches at 9 bases. Germline V gene data show CDR1 as LNHDA and CDR2 as SQIVND (reference sequence). This CDR3 has 14 amino acids. V lost 6 bases, J lost 5 bases, and 4 bases stayed unmatched. CDR3 coding DNA: TGTGCCAGTAGCCCTGACAGGGGGAATGAAAAACTGTTTTTT. Its protein is CASSPDRGNEKLFF. Looking up the rest from reference TRBV19 and TRBJ1-4 gives the full variable domain: DGGITQSPKYLFRKEGQNVTLSCEQNLNHDAMYWYRQDPGQGLRLIYYSQIVNDFQKGDIAEGYSVSREKKESFPLTVTSAQKNPTAFYLCASSPDRGNEKLFFGSGTQLSVL.

The rearrangement joins TRBV5-6 to TRBJ2-2; D gene ambiguous. Germline loops: CDR1 SGHDT, CDR2 YYEEEE. V was trimmed by 6 bases and J by 1 base, leaving 7 bases between them. CDR3 size: 13 residues. The CDR3 spells CASKGGNTGELFF. The CDR3 region has the DNA TGTGCCAGCAAGGGTGGGAACACCGGGGAGCTGTTTTTT.

This rearrangement joins TRBV5-1 to TRBJ2-7; TRBD2 matches 10 bases. The ends lost 4 bases at V and 5 bases at J; junction bases unmatched: 12. Germline V gene lookup returns CDR1 SGHRS and CDR2 YFSETQ. There are 16 residues in the CDR3. The CDR3: CASSPGEAGGANEQYF. The CDR3, as DNA: TGCGCCAGCAGCCCGGGGGAAGCGGGAGGGGCTAACGAGCAGTACTTC.